These T cell receptor beta chains were read from a single sample in a study of cytomegalovirus exposure and HLA in healthy donors. Here immunoSEQ multiplex PCR was the method, and the copy in TCRdb shows in-frame clones only, minus some. The sample holds 150,000 to 200,000 clones, about 79% seen once. The sequenced sample consisted of PBMCs. All receptors come from a boy between 2 and 15 years old in good health and CMV-seronegative. Each CDR3 is given with its conserved first and last residue. A D gene is named only where the DNA matches it firmly. The size field is filled for only some rows; it gives once, few, many or a size class.

j_call | v_call | clone_size | d_call | cdr3_aa | cdr3_nt
TRBJ1-1 | TRBV7-2 | . | . | CASSLLRGVQGEAFF | TGTGCCAGCAGCTTATTACGAGGTGTACAGGGTGAAGCTTTCTTT
TRBJ1-2 | TRBV15 | once | TRBD1 | CATSRRTGGPYGYTF | TGTGCCACCAGCAGGCGGACAGGGGGTCCGTATGGCTACACCTTC
TRBJ1-2 | TRBV2 | . | . | CASSGQLPIGGYTF | TGTGCCAGCAGTGGACAGCTACCTATCGGGGGCTACACCTTC
TRBJ2-5 | TRBV9 | . | . | CASSAAEGIQETQYF | TGTGCCAGCAGCGCCGCGGAGGGGATCCAAGAGACCCAGTACTTC
TRBJ2-5 | TRBV4-2 | . | TRBD2 | CASSQGLAGGPGETQYF | TGTGCCAGCAGCCAAGGACTAGCGGGGGGGCCCGGGGAGACCCAGTACTTC
TRBJ2-6 | TRBV21-1 | . | . | CASSTQRGANVLTF | TGTGCCAGCAGTACCCAGCGTGGGGCCAACGTCCTGACTTTC
TRBJ2-1 | TRBV7-9 | . | TRBD2 | CASGHRGGRYNEQFF | TGTGCCAGCGGACATCGGGGGGGCCGGTACAATGAGCAGTTCTTC
TRBJ1-3 | TRBV6-5 | . | TRBD1 | CASSPGQGAGNTIYF | TGTGCCAGCAGCCCCGGACAGGGGGCGGGAAACACCATATATTTT
TRBJ2-3 | TRBV5-4 | few | . | CASSWGREGDTQYF | TGTGCCAGCAGCTGGGGCAGGGAAGGAGATACGCAGTATTTT
TRBJ2-7 | TRBV5-4 | once | . | CASSSHRGTNYEQYF | TGTGCCAGCAGCTCGCACCGGGGTACCAACTACGAGCAGTACTTC
TRBJ1-6 | TRBV5-8 | few | . | CASITVTGSNSPLHF | TGTGCCAGCATAACTGTCACAGGCTCTAATTCACCCCTCCACTTT
TRBJ2-6 | TRBV6-7 | . | . | CASSPTNSAPRFRGSGANVLTF | TGTGCCAGCAGTCCTACCAATTCGGCGCCGAGGTTTCGGGGCTCTGGGGCCAACGTCCTGACTTTC
TRBJ1-2 | TRBV4-2 | . | TRBD1 | CASSQGGGTGGVYGYTF | TGTGCCAGCAGCCAAGGGGGGGGGACAGGGGGCGTTTATGGCTACACCTTC
TRBJ1-5 | TRBV19 | . | TRBD1 | CASRQGPSNQPQHF | TGTGCCAGCCGACAGGGGCCCAGCAATCAGCCCCAGCATTTT
TRBJ1-3 | TRBV7-2 | . | . | CASSLIGGFSGNTIYF | TGTGCCAGCAGCTTAATCGGGGGGTTTTCTGGAAACACCATATATTTT